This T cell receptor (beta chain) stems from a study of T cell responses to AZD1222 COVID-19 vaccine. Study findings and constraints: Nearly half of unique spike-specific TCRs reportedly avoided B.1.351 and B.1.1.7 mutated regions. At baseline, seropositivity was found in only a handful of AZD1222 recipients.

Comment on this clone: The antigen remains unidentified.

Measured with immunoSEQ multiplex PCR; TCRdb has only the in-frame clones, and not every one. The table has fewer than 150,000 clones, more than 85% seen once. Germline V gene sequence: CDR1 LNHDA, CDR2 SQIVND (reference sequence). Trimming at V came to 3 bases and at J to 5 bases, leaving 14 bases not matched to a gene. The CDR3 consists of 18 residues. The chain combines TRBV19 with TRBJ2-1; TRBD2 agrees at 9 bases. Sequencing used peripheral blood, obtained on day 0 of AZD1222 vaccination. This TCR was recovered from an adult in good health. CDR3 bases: TGTGCCAGTAGTATTGGGTTTTTGAGGACTAGCGAAAACAATGAGCAGTTCTTC. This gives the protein CASSIGFLRTSENNEQFF.